This T cell receptor (beta chain) is from a study of cytomegalovirus exposure and HLA in healthy donors. The CDR3 spans 13 residues. Trimming took 0 bases from V and 7 from J, leaving 7 bases between them. CDR1 MNHNY and CDR2 SVGAGI come from the germline V gene (reference sequence). Produced via immunoSEQ multiplex PCR; TCRdb's table is partial and in-frame only. This table has over 120,000 clones, approximately 94% appearing once. What was sequenced was PBMCs. The receptor's source is a man aged 18 to 30 in good health and CMV-seropositive. The rearrangement links TRBV6-6 to TRBJ1-5; D remains ambiguous. DNA for the CDR3: TGTGCCAGCAGTTACTCGACGGGGCAGCCCCAGCATTTT. Translation: CASSYSTGQPQHF.